The 4 T cell receptor beta chains presented below share a single source sample, sequenced in a study of cytomegalovirus exposure and HLA in healthy donors. Sequencing used immunoSEQ multiplex PCR; TCRdb keeps in-frame clones, though not all of them. The sample yields approximately 300,000 clones, roughly 89% seen once. Input material: PBMCs. The receptor source for this set is a woman aged 18-30 years in good health and CMV-seronegative.

The CDR3 here is CASRTREIQETQYF. The CDR3 nucleotides read TGTGCCAGCAGGACGCGGGAGATCCAAGAGACCCAGTACTTC. The V gene is TRBV28, the J gene TRBJ2-5; 7 nucleotides line up with TRBD2. After removal of 6 bases from V and 1 base from J, the junction contained 5 bases not matched to a gene. The CDR3 is 14 residues long. Germline loops: CDR1 MDHEN, CDR2 SYDVKM.

The genes are TRBV27 and TRBJ1-4; D not certain. The CDR3 runs to 15 residues. Per the germline V gene, CDR1 is MNHEY and CDR2 is SMNVEV (reference sequence). Trimming removed 2 bases from V and 8 bases from J, with 15 bases in between. As DNA, the CDR3 is TGTGCCAGCAGTTTAATTTCTCCGTCGAGGGAAAAACTGTTTTTT. Amino acids: CASSLISPSREKLFF.

This clone was picked up one time. The chain uses TRBV6-5 and TRBJ1-5; no clear D gene. Trimming removed 8 bases at V and 0 bases at J, with 8 bases between. Germline-derived CDR1 and CDR2 are MNHEY and SVGAGI. This CDR3 contains 13 residues. The DNA for the CDR3 is TGTGCCAGCCGAGTCCGTAGCAATCAGCCCCAGCATTTT. Translated, it gives CASRVRSNQPQHF.

This clone was detected a few times. The V gene is TRBV5-8, the J gene TRBJ1-5; D is uncertain. From germline, CDR1 is SGHTS and CDR2 YDEGEE. This CDR3 spans 15 amino acids. Deletions cut 0 bases from V and 0 bases from J, with 7 bases between. In nucleotides, the CDR3 is TGTGCCAGCAGCTTGGAAGCCCGTAGCAATCAGCCCCAGCATTTT. It is translated as CASSLEARSNQPQHF.